This TCR beta chain was captured by sequencing in a study of shared clonotypes between healthy human individuals. Profiled with immunoSEQ multiplex PCR; TCRdb holds only in-frame clones, not every one. The sample holds about 2,100,000 clones; under 95% are singletons and the top ten take roughly 1.7%. Germline lookup yields CDR1 SEHNR and CDR2 FQNEAQ (reference sequence). This CDR3 is built from 16 residues. Selected positively for CCR7 and CD45RO-negative, naive CD8 cells excluded terminally differentiated effector memory CD45RA+ cells. Comments on this clone: Mismatch with germline at one junction end may stem from a read error.

The sequencing sample was made of naive CD8+ T cells from PBMCs. The origin of this receptor is a man aged 18 to 35 in good health. Some clones in this sample may be carry-over from other donors' samples. This chain uses TRBV7-9 with TRBJ2-2; D gene ambiguous. Here the CDR3 DNA reads TGTGCCAGCAGCTTAGTGGCGACACCGAATACCGGGGAGCTGTTTTTT. This sequence encodes CASSLVATPNTGELFF.